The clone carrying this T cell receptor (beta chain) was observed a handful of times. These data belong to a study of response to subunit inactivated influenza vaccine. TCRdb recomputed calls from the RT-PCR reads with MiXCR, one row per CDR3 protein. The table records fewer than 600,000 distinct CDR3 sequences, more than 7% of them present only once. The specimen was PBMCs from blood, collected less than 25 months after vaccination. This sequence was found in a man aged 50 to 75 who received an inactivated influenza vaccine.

CDR3 residues: CSARDLTSIGPDTQYF. CDR3 nucleotide sequence: TGCAGTGCTAGAGATTTGACTAGCATAGGGCCAGATACGCAGTATTTT. The V gene is TRBV20-1, the J gene TRBJ2-3, with TRBD2 identical over 7 bases. The CDR3 length is 16 residues. The V gene's germline CDR1 is DFQATT and CDR2 SNEGSKA (reference sequence). Losses at the gene ends were 0 bases for V and 4 bases for J; bases not matched to a gene: 10.